This T cell receptor (beta chain) was sequenced during a study of blood T cell repertoires in COVID-19. Across the study: Sites in the United States, Italy and Spain provided acute and convalescent COVID-19 samples. PBMCs, B-cell-depleted T cells, or T cells provided the cDNA or gDNA that made up the material.

The CDR3 sequence is 14 residues long. The germline gives CDR1 SGHNT, CDR2 YYREEE (reference sequence). V was trimmed by 6 bases and J by 5 bases, leaving 17 bases between them. Authors' analysis steps: Scientists estimated how many nucleated cells there were by amplifying reference gene primers. Profiling relied on immunoSEQ multiplex PCR, and the TCRdb table lists in-frame clones only, not all of them. That table is the source of V, J and clone size, and D and trimming were worked out from the DNA. Of tens of thousands of clones listed, roughly 90% are singletons. The origin of this receptor is a man between 45 and 60 years old with acute or convalescent COVID-19. Sequencing was carried out using peripheral blood. This sequence joins TRBV5-4 and TRBJ1-1, with D possibly matching TRBD1 (5 bases). CDR3 DNA: TGTGCCAGCACCCAAGGGCAGGGTCTAACTGAAGCTTTCTTT. The encoded protein is CASTQGQGLTEAFF.